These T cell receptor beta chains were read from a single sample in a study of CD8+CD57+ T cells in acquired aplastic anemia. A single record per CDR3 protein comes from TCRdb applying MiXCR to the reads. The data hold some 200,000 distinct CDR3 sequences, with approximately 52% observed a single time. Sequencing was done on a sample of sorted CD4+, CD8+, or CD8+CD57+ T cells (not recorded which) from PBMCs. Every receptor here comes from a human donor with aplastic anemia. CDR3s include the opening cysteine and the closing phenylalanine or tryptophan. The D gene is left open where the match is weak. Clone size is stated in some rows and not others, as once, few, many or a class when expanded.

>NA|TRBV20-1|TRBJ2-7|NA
TGCAGTGCCACCCCCGTGCGAACCTACGAGCAGTACTTC
CSATPVRTYEQYF
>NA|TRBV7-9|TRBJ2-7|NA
TGTGCTAGCAGCTCTCAGGGGCGGCCCTACGAGCAGTACTTC
CASSSQGRPYEQYF
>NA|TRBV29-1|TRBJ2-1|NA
TGCAGCGTCCTCCATAACTACAATGAGCAGTTCTTC
CSVLHNYNEQFF
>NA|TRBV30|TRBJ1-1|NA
TGTGCCTGGAGTGTACAGGGTTTCACTGAAGCTTTCTTT
CAWSVQGFTEAFF
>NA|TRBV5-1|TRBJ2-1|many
TGCGCCAGCAGCGGTTGGGGGTCCAAGGATGAGCAGTTCTTC
CASSGWGSKDEQFF
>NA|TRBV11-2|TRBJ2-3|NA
TGTGCCAGCAGCCCCCTTGGAGGGGTCACAGATACGCAGTGTTTT
CASSPLGGVTDTQCF
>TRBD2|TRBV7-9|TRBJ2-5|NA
TGTGCCAGCAGCAAAGGACTGACTAGCGGAAAAGAGACCCAGTACTTC
CASSKGLTSGKETQYF
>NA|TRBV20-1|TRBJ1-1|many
TGCAGTGCAAATAGAAGGCACCTGAACACTGAAGCTTTCTTT
CSANRRHLNTEAFF
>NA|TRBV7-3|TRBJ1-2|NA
TGTGCCAGCAGCTTAGGGCAGGGTGGAGGCTACACCTTC
CASSLGQGGGYTF
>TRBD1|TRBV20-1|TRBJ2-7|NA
TGCAGTGCTAGTACACAGGGGGCAAGGGTCGTGGACGAGCAGTACTTC
CSASTQGARVVDEQYF
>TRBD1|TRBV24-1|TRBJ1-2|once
TGTGCCACCAGTGACACTTACCAGGGGGCGCAAGGCTACACCTTC
CATSDTYQGAQGYTF
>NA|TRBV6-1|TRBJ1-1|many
TGTGCCAGCAGTAGACGGGGGGTTGGGATCATGAACACTGAAGCTTTCTTT
CASSRRGVGIMNTEAFF
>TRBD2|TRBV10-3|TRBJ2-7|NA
TGTGCCATCGGTCGGGGCGGGGAGGGCGAGCAGTACTTC
CAIGRGGEGEQYF
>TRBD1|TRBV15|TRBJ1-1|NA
TGTGCCACCAGCAGATTGGGACAGGGTTCGTACACTGAAGCTTTCTTT
CATSRLGQGSYTEAFF
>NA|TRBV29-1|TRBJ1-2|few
TGCAGCGTTGGGACCGCCGGCTATGGCTACACCTTC
CSVGTAGYGYTF
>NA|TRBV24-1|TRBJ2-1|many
TGTGCCACCAGTGATCCAGGAAAGCATGAGCAGTTCTTC
CATSDPGKHEQFF
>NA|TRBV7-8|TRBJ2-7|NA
TGTGCCAGCAGTCGAGGGGCAGGCTCTTCTGTCGAGCAGTACTTC
CASSRGAGSSVEQYF
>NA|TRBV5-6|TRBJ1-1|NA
TGTGCCAGCAGCTTGGACGCAAACACTGAAGCTTTCTTT
CASSLDANTEAFF
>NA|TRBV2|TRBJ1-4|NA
TGTGCCAGCAGTGAAGGCAGGCTAGCAACTAATGAAAAACTGTTTTTT
CASSEGRLATNEKLFF
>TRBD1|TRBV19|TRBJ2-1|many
TGTGCCAGTAGCTCACAGGGGGGCGTTCAGGGGAATGAGCAGTTCTTC
CASSSQGGVQGNEQFF
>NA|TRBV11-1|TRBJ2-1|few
TGTGCCAGCAGCCCCGACGCAGGCACGAATGAGCAGTTCTTC
CASSPDAGTNEQFF